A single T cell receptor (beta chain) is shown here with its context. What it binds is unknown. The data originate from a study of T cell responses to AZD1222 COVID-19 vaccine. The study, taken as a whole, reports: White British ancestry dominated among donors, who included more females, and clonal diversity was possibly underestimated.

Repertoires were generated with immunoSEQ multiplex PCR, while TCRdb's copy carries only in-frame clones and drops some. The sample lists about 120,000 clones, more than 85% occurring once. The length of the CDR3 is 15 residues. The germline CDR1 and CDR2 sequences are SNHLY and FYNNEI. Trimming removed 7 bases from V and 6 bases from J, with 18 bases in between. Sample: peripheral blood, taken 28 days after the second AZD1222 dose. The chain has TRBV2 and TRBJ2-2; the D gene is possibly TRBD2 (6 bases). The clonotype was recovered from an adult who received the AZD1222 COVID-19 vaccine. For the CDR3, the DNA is TGTGCCAGCACCGGCGGGGTCAGGGCGTCCGGGGAGCTGTTTTTT. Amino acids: CASTGGVRASGELFF.